This is a list of T cell receptor beta chains from one sample in a study of T cell repertoires in cytomegalovirus infection. MiXCR was run by TCRdb on the reads, yielding one entry per CDR3 protein. The sample holds approximately 910,000 distinct CDR3 sequences; less than 40% are singletons and the top ten take roughly 13%. No cognate antigen is known for these TCRs. This material consisted of cultured CD8+ T cells from PBMCs, taken from culture after CMV antigen stimulation. Receptor source: a human donor in good health (CMV status not recorded). Some clones in this sample may be carry-over from other donors' samples. Each CDR3 is given with its conserved first and last residue. The order of the fields is V gene, CDR3 protein.

V: TRBV20-1; CDR3: CSARDRSSGGADYNEQFF
V: TRBV3-1; CDR3: CASSQDPGPSYEQYF
V: TRBV27; CDR3: CASSFNGENYGYTF
V: TRBV12-3/TRBV12-4; CDR3: CASSTGTAAQYF
V: TRBV7-2; CDR3: CASSPNYNDRHQPQHF
V: TRBV5-1; CDR3: CASSPIAGGLQNTQYF
V: TRBV4-1; CDR3: CASSQDRPRGDTEAFF
V: TRBV4-1; CDR3: CASSQEGLVGNQPQHF
V: TRBV27; CDR3: CASRTGSWGYTF
V: TRBV11-2; CDR3: CASSPEGIGIQTQYF
V: TRBV7-6; CDR3: CASSQDISGNTIYF
V: TRBV15; CDR3: CATSRDAGGIETQYF
V: TRBV6-1; CDR3: CASSPPRGLPSGYEQYF
V: TRBV5-1; CDR3: CASSQLAGGAYNEQFF
V: TRBV4-1; CDR3: CASSQIGQGPYNEQFF
V: TRBV6-5; CDR3: CASSDMGHYNEQFF
V: TRBV6-8; CDR3: CASSYERTGLNTEAFF
V: TRBV6-8; CDR3: CASSMAWETSEPQHF
V: TRBV14; CDR3: CASSQVGGTISYNEQFF
V: TRBV7-9; CDR3: CASSQGREQYF
V: TRBV3-1; CDR3: CASSQEDGYSYEQYF
V: TRBV28; CDR3: CASSLRTYLLGQPQHF
V: TRBV7-8; CDR3: CASSEDPPGLAPDTQYF
V: TRBV27; CDR3: CASRGQGHEQYF
V: TRBV5-4; CDR3: CASSWGGGSEQYF
V: TRBV28; CDR3: CASSFFISRGRDGTDTQYF
V: TRBV19; CDR3: CASSIRMGPYEQYF
V: TRBV19; CDR3: CASSTRRGGRTEAFF
V: TRBV12-3/TRBV12-4; CDR3: CASSFRQGTYNEQFF
V: TRBV9; CDR3: CASSVVMDDNEQFF
V: TRBV7-9; CDR3: CASSADRRDTQPQHF
V: TRBV7-8; CDR3: CASRLAGTLSSYNEQFF
V: TRBV5-6; CDR3: CASTRGGDNEQFF
V: TRBV25-1; CDR3: CASTQGQGAPDTQYF
V: TRBV12-3/TRBV12-4; CDR3: CASSLLDRGVTGELFF
V: TRBV7-9; CDR3: CASSYGIRDNEKLFF
V: TRBV29-1; CDR3: CSVEIRDGQPQHF
V: TRBV7-6; CDR3: CASIGYPNTGELFF
V: TRBV7-6; CDR3: CASSPGGQGDNEQFF
V: TRBV18; CDR3: CASSPGRTREQYF
V: TRBV2; CDR3: CAIDPGTGELGYTEAFF
V: TRBV7-2; CDR3: CATWPDGLYNEQFF
V: TRBV2; CDR3: CASKSSAGAPGANVLTF
V: TRBV7-9; CDR3: CASSLPGTRKEKLFF
V: TRBV27; CDR3: CASSLHGDYEQYF
V: TRBV6-2/TRBV6-3; CDR3: CASSYSDQMTEETQYF
V: TRBV6-2/TRBV6-3; CDR3: CASSYSIPRDRDYGYTF